These 17 T cell receptor beta chains came from one sample sequenced in a study of shared clonotypes between healthy human individuals. Clones were sequenced by immunoSEQ multiplex PCR, and TCRdb holds only the in-frame ones, with some missing. This table has 2 million to 2.5 million clones, roughly 92% appearing once. The material sequenced was naive CD4+ T cells from PBMCs. The subset is: CD45RA+ positively selected. The receptors shown here come from a man between 18 and 29 years old in good health. Some clones in this sample may be carry-over from other donors' samples.

This sequence joins TRBV6-1 and TRBJ2-5, with 7 bases lining up with TRBD1. CDR1 is MNHNS, CDR2 SASEGT, per germline. The CDR3 runs 12 residues. V dropped 10 bases and J dropped 5; count of bases not matched to a gene: 7. CDR3 in amino acids: CATRQGSETQYF. Here the CDR3 DNA reads TGTGCCACCAGACAGGGAAGCGAGACCCAGTACTTC.

The rearrangement links TRBV18 to TRBJ1-4; tentatively, D is TRBD1 (5 bases). Per germline, CDR1 KGHSH and CDR2 LQKENI. V lost 4 bases and J lost 7, with 10 bases in between. The CDR3 runs 13 residues. This CDR3 is CASSLPGAEKLFF. The CDR3 DNA reads as TGTGCCAGCTCACTACCCGGGGCTGAAAAACTGTTTTTT.

The V gene is TRBV15, the J gene TRBJ2-6; TRBD1 is a possible D gene (6 bases). Trimming pared 3 bases from V and 0 bases from J, leaving 15 bases between. This CDR3 has 18 residues. Germline CDR1 is LNHNV and CDR2 is YYDKDF (reference sequence). The CDR3 bases are TGTGCCACCAGCAGCGGATGGGGACACCGCTCTGGGGCCAACGTCCTGACTTTC. This sequence encodes CATSSGWGHRSGANVLTF.

This clone was observed a few times. V gene TRBV28 combines with J gene TRBJ1-2; TRBD1 might be the D (6 bases). Trimming took off 5 bases at V and 4 bases at J, with 17 bases between the two ends. The CDR3 has 15 residues. Germline V gene data show CDR1 as MDHEN and CDR2 as SYDVKM. CDR3 sequence (DNA): TGTGCCAGCAGTCAAACCCGGGGGCGGGGCTATGGCTACACCTTC. Translated, it gives CASSQTRGRGYGYTF.

The V gene is TRBV5-1, the J gene TRBJ2-1; 9 bases agree with TRBD2. V lost 3 bases, J lost 3 bases, and 7 bases stayed unmatched. The germline V gene has CDR1 SGHRS and CDR2 YFSETQ. The CDR3 runs to 16 residues. The CDR3: CASSSLAGADYNEQFF. CDR3 sequence (DNA): TGCGCCAGCAGCTCGTTAGCGGGAGCCGACTACAATGAGCAGTTCTTC.

The chain carries TRBV13 and TRBJ2-7; 14 bases are a match to TRBD2. The germline gives CDR1 PRHDT, CDR2 FYEKMQ (reference sequence). Germline trimming cut 4 bases from V and 4 bases from J; bases unmatched to any gene: 6. The CDR3 spans 16 residues. The CDR3 here is CASSYSGLAGVYEQYF. CDR3 DNA: TGTGCCAGCAGCTACTCGGGACTAGCGGGGGTATACGAGCAGTACTTC.

V usage is TRBV5-1 and J usage is TRBJ2-1; 8 nucleotides match TRBD1. Trimming took 4 bases from V and 4 from J; bases not matched to a gene: 7. The germline CDR1 and CDR2 sequences are SGHRS and YFSETQ. The CDR3 extends over 15 amino acids. The DNA for the CDR3 is TGCGCCAGCAGCCCCACAGGGGGGCTATACAATGAGCAGTTCTTC. Protein: CASSPTGGLYNEQFF. The variable domain in full, with the rest retrieved from reference TRBV5-1 and TRBJ2-1, is KAGVTQTPRYLIKTRGQQVTLSCSPISGHRSVSWYQQTPGQGLQFLFEYFSETQRNKGNFPGRFSGRQFSNSRSEMNVSTLELGDSALYLCASSPTGGLYNEQFFGPGTRLTVL.

The CDR3 coding sequence is TGTGCCAGCAGCTTAGGCACTATGTCTACAGAGACCCAGTACTTC. This codes for CASSLGTMSTETQYF. The V gene is TRBV7-8, the J gene TRBJ2-5, with D unclear. This CDR3 is built from 15 residues. The germline V gene encodes CDR1 SGHVS and CDR2 FQNEAQ. Trimming stripped 1 base from V and 4 bases from J, with 13 bases between.

In DNA form, the CDR3 reads TGTGCCAGCAGCTTAGCGGGACAGGGGGCCTTTAACATTCAGTACTTC. It translates to CASSLAGQGAFNIQYF. The chain has TRBV11-2 and TRBJ2-4, with TRBD1 matching 12 bases. Unmatched junction bases numbered 5, after V lost 1 base and J lost 7 bases. Germline lookup yields CDR1 SGHAT and CDR2 FQNNGV. The CDR3 totals 16 residues.

This clone was picked up one time. CDR3 sequence reads: CASSYSGVGTTEAFF. DNA for the CDR3: TGTGCCAGCAGTTACTCGGGGGTGGGAACGACTGAAGCTTTCTTT. This chain links TRBV6-5 with TRBJ1-1; D is perhaps TRBD1 (5 bases). Between the trimmed V and J ends, which lost 0 bases and 5 bases, there was a span of 13 bases. This CDR3 is 15 amino acids long. The germline V gene encodes CDR1 MNHEY and CDR2 SVGAGI.

The chain links TRBV11-2 to TRBJ1-1, with D unresolved. V was clipped by 3 bases and J by 9 bases, with 20 bases between them. The germline gives CDR1 SGHAT, CDR2 FQNNGV. The CDR3 spans 15 residues. CDR3 loop: CASSFVGPKLIKAFF. The CDR3 DNA sequence: TGTGCCAGCAGCTTTGTCGGACCGAAACTGATCAAAGCTTTCTTT.

V usage is TRBV7-9 and J usage is TRBJ1-4; D not certain. The germline gives CDR1 SEHNR, CDR2 FQNEAQ (reference sequence). CDR3 length: 14 residues. V was clipped by 1 base and J by 8 bases, with 11 bases between them. CDR3 nucleotide sequence: TGTGCCAGCAGCTTAGTCCGGATAGAGGAAAAACTGTTTTTT. As protein: CASSLVRIEEKLFF.

The gene calls are TRBV7-8 and TRBJ2-7, with 10 bases fitting TRBD1. CDR3 length: 15 amino acids. With 2 bases clipped from V and 3 bases from J, the junction kept 4 bases outside the gene matches. From germline, CDR1 is SGHVS and CDR2 FQNEAQ. The CDR3 DNA reads as TGTGCCAGCAGCTTACGGGACAGGGGATACTACGAGCAGTACTTC. Protein product: CASSLRDRGYYEQYF.

Regarding this clone: The same CDR3 is also encoded by other DNA sequences in this sample. This chain links TRBV6-4 with TRBJ2-3; 10 nucleotides agree with TRBD2. Germline CDR1 and CDR2: MRHNA and SNTAGT. V dropped 6 bases and J dropped 6; count of bases not matched to a gene: 6. The CDR3 runs to 14 residues. CDR3 DNA: TGTGCCAGCAGCCTAGCGGGAGTCAAGGATACGCAGTATTTT. Its protein is CASSLAGVKDTQYF.

The chain joins TRBV9 to TRBJ2-1, with TRBD2 matching over 12 bases. The CDR3 is made up of 18 amino acids. The J segment lost 4 bases and the V segment lost 5 bases, leaving 13 bases of the junction unmatched. CDR1 is SGDLS, CDR2 YYNGEE, per germline. As DNA, the CDR3 is TGTGCCAGCAGTCCAACAATATCCGGGACTAGCGGGTACAATGAGCAGTTCTTC. Its protein product is CASSPTISGTSGYNEQFF.

The V and J genes are TRBV5-1 and TRBJ2-1; the match to TRBD2 covers 10 bases. Looked up from germline, CDR1 is SGHRS and CDR2 is YFSETQ. Germline trimming cut 4 bases from V and 9 bases from J; bases unmatched to any gene: 7. CDR3 length: 14 amino acids. CDR3 loop: CASSPEAGGGEQFF. CDR3 bases: TGCGCCAGCAGCCCAGAAGCGGGAGGGGGTGAGCAGTTCTTC.

The chain has TRBV5-5 and TRBJ1-5; the D is unclear. CDR1 and CDR2 from the germline V gene are SGHKS and YYEKEE (reference sequence). CDR3 length: 18 amino acids. V was shortened by 4 bases and J by 11 bases, with 31 bases between the two germline ends. The CDR3 DNA reads TGTGCCAGCAGCCCACACCCCGGGAGGGCCGTCCTGGATTCGTCCCAGCATTTT. Its translation: CASSPHPGRAVLDSSQHF.